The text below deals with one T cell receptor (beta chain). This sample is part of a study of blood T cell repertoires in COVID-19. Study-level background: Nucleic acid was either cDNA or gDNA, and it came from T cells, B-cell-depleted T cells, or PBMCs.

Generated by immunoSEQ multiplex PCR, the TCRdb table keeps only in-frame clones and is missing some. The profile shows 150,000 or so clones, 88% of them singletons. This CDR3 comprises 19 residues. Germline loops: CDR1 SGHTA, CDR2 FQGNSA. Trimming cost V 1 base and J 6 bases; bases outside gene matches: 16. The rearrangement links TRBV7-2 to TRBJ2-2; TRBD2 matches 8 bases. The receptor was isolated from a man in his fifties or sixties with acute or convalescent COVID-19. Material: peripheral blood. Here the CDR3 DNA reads TGTGCCAGCAGCTTAGTTGCGACTAGCGTTTTGAGGCGATCCGGGGAGCTGTTTTTT. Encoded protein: CASSLVATSVLRRSGELFF.